This TCR beta chain was identified during a study of T cell responses to AZD1222 COVID-19 vaccine. The germline V gene has CDR1 LNHNV and CDR2 YYDKDF (reference sequence). V was shortened by 8 bases and J by 0 bases, with 8 bases between the two germline ends. This CDR3 has 13 residues. This clone has only one observation. Sequenced by immunoSEQ multiplex PCR; TCRdb stores in-frame clones only, minus some. The sample records 90,000 to 150,000 clones, approximately 86% being singletons. Here the sequenced sample was peripheral blood, taken on day 0 of AZD1222 vaccination. The clonotype originates from an adult in good health. The chain links TRBV15 to TRBJ1-3, with D unresolved. CDR3 sequence reads: CATQEGSGNTIYF. CDR3 coding DNA: TGTGCCACCCAAGAGGGCTCTGGAAACACCATATATTTT.